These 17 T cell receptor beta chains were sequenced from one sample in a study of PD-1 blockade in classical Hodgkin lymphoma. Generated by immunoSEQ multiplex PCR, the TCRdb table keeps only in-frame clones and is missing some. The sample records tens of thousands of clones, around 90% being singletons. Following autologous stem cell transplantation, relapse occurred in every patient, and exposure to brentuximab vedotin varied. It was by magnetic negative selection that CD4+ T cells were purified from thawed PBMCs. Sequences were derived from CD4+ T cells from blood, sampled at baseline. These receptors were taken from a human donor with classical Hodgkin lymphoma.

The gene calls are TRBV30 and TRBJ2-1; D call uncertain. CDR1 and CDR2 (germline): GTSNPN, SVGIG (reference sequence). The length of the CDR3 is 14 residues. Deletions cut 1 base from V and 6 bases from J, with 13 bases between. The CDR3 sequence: CAWSAIIQSNEQFF. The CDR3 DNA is TGTGCCTGGAGTGCAATCATTCAGTCCAATGAGCAGTTCTTC. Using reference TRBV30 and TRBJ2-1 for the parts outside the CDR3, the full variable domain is SQTIHQWPATLVQPVGSPLSLECTVEGTSNPNLYWYRQAAGRGLQLLFYSVGIGQISSEVPQNLSASRPQDRQFILSSKKLLLSDSGFYLCAWSAIIQSNEQFFGPGTRLTVL.

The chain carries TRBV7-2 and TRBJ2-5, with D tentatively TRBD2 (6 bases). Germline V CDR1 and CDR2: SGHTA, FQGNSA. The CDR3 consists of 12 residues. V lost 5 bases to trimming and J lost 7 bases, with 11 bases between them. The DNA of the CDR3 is TGTGCCAGCAGCCCTCTGGGGGGGACCCAGTACTTC. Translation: CASSPLGGTQYF.

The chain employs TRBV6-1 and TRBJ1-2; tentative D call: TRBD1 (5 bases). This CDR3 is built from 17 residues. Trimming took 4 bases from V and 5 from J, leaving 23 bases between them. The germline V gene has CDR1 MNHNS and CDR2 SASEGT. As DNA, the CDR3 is TGTGCCAGCAGTGGGGGGGGTCGTGAGGGTTTGGTATATGGCTACACCTTC. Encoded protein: CASSGGGREGLVYGYTF.

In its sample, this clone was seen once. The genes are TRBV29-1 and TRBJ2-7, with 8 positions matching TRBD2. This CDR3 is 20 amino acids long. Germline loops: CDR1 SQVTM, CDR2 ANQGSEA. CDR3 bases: TGCAGGACGGGAACGGGGGCAGGGACTAGGGGAAACCTGAACTCCTACGAGCAGTACTTC. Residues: CRTGTGAGTRGNLNSYEQYF.

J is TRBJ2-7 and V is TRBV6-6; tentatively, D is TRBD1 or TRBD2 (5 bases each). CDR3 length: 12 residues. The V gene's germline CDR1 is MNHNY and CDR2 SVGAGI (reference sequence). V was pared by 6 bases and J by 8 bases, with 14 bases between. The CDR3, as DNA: TGTGCCAGCAGCCAAGAGGGGCTTAAGCAGTACTTC. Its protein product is CASSQEGLKQYF.

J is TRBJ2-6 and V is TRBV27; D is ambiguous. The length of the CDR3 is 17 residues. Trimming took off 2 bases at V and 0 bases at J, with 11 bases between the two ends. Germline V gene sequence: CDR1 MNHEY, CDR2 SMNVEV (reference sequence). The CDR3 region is CASSLRRPSSGANVLTF. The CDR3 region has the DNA TGTGCCAGCAGTTTACGAAGGCCTAGCTCTGGGGCCAACGTCCTGACTTTC.

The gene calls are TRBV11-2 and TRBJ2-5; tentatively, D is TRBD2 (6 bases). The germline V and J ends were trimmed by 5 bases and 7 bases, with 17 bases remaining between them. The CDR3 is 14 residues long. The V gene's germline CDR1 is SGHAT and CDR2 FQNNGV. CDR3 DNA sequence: TGTGCCAGCAGCAGGGCCTCTAGCGCGGGGACCCAGTACTTC. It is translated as CASSRASSAGTQYF.

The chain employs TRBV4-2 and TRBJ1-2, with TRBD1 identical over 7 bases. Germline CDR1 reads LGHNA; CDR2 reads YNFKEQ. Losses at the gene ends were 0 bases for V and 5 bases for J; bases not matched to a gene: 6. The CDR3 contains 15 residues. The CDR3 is CASSQDVGGQYGYTF. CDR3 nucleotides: TGTGCCAGCAGCCAAGATGTGGGGGGACAGTATGGCTACACCTTC.

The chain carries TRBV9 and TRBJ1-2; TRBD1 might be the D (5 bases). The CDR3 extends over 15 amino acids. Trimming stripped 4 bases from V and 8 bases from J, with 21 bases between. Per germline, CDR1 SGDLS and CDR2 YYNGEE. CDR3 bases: TGTGCCAGCAGCCCCAGTGGGGGTTCGAAGGGCGGCTACACCTTC. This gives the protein CASSPSGGSKGGYTF.

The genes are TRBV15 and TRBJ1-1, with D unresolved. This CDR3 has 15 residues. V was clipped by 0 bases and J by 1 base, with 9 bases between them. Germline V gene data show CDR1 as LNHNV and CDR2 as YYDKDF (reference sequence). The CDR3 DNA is TGTGCCACCAGCAGAGATATGGGAGGGAACACTGAAGCTTTCTTT. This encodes CATSRDMGGNTEAFF.

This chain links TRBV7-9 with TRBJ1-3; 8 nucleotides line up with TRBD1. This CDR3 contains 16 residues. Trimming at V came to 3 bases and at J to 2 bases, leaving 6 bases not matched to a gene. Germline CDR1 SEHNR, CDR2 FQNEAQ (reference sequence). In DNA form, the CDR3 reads TGTGCCAGCAGCTTCCAGGGGGCCATGGCTGGAAACACCATATATTTT. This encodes CASSFQGAMAGNTIYF.

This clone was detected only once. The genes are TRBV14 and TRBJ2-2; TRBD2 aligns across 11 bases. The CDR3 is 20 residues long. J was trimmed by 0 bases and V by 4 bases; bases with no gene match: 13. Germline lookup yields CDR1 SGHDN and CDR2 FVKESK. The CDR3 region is CASSLEPDLTSGTNTGELFF. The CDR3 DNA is TGTGCCAGCAGCCTTGAACCGGACTTGACTAGCGGGACGAACACCGGGGAGCTGTTTTTT.

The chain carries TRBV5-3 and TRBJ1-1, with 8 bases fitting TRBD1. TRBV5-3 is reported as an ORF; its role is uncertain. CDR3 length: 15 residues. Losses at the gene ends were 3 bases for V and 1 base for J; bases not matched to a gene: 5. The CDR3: CARSSYGQGNTEAFF. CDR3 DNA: TGTGCCAGAAGCTCCTATGGACAGGGGAACACTGAAGCTTTCTTT.

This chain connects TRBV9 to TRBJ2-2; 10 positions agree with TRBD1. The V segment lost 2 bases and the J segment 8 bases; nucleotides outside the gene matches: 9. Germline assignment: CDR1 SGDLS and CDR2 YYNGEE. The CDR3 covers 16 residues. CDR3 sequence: CASSVGTGAFLGELFF. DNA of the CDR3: TGTGCCAGCAGCGTTGGGACAGGGGCTTTCTTAGGGGAGCTGTTTTTT.

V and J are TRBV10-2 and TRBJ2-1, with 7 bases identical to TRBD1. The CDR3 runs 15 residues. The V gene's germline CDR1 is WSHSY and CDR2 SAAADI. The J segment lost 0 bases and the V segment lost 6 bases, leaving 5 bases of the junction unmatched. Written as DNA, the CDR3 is TGCGCCAGCAGCCTACAGGGGAGCTCCTACAATGAGCAGTTCTTC. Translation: CASSLQGSSYNEQFF.

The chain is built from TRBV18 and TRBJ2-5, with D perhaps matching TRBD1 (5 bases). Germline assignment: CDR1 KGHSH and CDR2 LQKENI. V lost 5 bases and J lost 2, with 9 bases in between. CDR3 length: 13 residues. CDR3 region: CASSASGQETQYF. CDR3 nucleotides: TGTGCCAGCTCAGCTTCAGGGCAAGAGACCCAGTACTTC. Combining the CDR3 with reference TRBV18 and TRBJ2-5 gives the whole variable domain NAGVMQNPRHLVRRRGQEARLRCSPMKGHSHVYWYRQLPEEGLKFMVYLQKENIIDESGMPKERFSAEFPKEGPSILRIQQVVRGDSAAYFCASSASGQETQYFGPGTRLLVL.

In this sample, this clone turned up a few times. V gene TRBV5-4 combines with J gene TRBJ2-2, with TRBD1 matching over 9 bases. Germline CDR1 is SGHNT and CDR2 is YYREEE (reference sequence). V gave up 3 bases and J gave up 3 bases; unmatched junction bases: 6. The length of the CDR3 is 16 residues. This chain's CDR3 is CASSSGTGLYTGELFF. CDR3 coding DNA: TGTGCCAGCAGCTCAGGGACAGGGTTGTACACCGGGGAGCTGTTTTTT.